This is a list of T cell receptor beta chains from one sample in a study of shared clonotypes between healthy human individuals. Sequenced by immunoSEQ multiplex PCR; TCRdb stores in-frame clones only, minus some. The profile shows 2 million to 2.5 million clones, 90% to 95% of them singletons. Input material: naive CD4+ T cells sorted from blood. These receptors all come from a man in his late teens or twenties in good health. Both conserved end residues are part of each CDR3. A D gene is named only where the DNA matches it firmly. Expanded clones are given a class, and other clones once, few, many or no size at all.

TRBV28	.	.	TRBJ1-6	TGTGCCAGCAGTTTAGTGGGGGCGCTTAGTTCACCCCTCCACTTT	CASSLVGALSSPLHF
TRBV28	once	.	TRBJ1-5	TGTGCCAGCAGTTCAGCCTCAGGGTCCAATCAGCCCCAGCATTTT	CASSSASGSNQPQHF
TRBV7-2	.	.	TRBJ1-3	TGTGCCAGCAGCTTATCGGGGAGTCATGGAAACACCATATATTTT	CASSLSGSHGNTIYF
TRBV6-5	.	.	TRBJ1-1	TGTGCCAGCAGTCGACCGACGCCGAACACTGAAGCTTTCTTT	CASSRPTPNTEAFF
TRBV7-2	.	TRBD2	TRBJ2-3	TGTGCCAGCAGCGCGGATGCGGGAGGGCTTAGAGATACGCAGTATTTT	CASSADAGGLRDTQYF
TRBV29-1	.	.	TRBJ2-1	TGCAGCGTTGAACCTTCCGCGGTGCACTACGGGAATGAGCAGTTCTTC	CSVEPSAVHYGNEQFF
TRBV4-1	once	TRBD1	TRBJ1-6	TGCGCCAGCAGCCAAGCCGGGGCTTGGGACAGTTGGAATTCACCCCTCCACTTT	CASSQAGAWDSWNSPLHF
TRBV5-4	.	TRBD1	TRBJ1-6	TGTGCCAGCAGCTTGGATTCCCAGGGGGTCAATTCACCCCTCCACTTT	CASSLDSQGVNSPLHF
TRBV18	.	.	TRBJ1-1	TGTGCCAGCTCACCATTGTTTTCCGGGGCGAACACTGAAGCTTTCTTT	CASSPLFSGANTEAFF
TRBV6-5	.	.	TRBJ1-1	TGTGCCAGCAGTTACCACGGCCGTGGGACTGAAGCTTTCTTT	CASSYHGRGTEAFF
TRBV5-1	.	.	TRBJ1-1	TGCGCCAGCAGCTTGTTAGGGGCGAGAATGAACACTGAAGCTTTCTTT	CASSLLGARMNTEAFF
TRBV30	.	TRBD1	TRBJ2-7	TGTGCCTGGGGACAGGGGCCCTACGAGCAGTACTTC	CAWGQGPYEQYF
TRBV21-1	.	.	TRBJ2-3	TGTGCCAGCAGCAAAGCGGGGATAGCGGGAGGGCCTCCAACAGATACGCAGTATTTT	CASSKAGIAGGPPTDTQYF
TRBV7-9	once	.	TRBJ2-7	TGTGCCAGCAGCTTAACCAGGGACTCCTACGAGCAGTACTTC	CASSLTRDSYEQYF
TRBV5-1	.	TRBD1	TRBJ1-2	TGCGCCAGCAGCTCGGGACAGGGGGCAGGAGGCTACACCTTC	CASSSGQGAGGYTF
TRBV13	.	.	TRBJ2-7	TGTGCCAGCAGCGCATATGGGTCCTACGAGCAGTACTTC	CASSAYGSYEQYF
TRBV4-1	once	TRBD2	TRBJ2-5	TGCGCCAGCAGCCCCTTGGGACTAGCGGAACAAGAGACCCAGTACTTC	CASSPLGLAEQETQYF
TRBV20-1	.	.	TRBJ2-3	TGCAGTGCCACTCCTGGGTACGCGCAGTATTTT	CSATPGYAQYF
TRBV18	.	.	TRBJ2-2	TGTGCCAGCTCACCACTAATGCGGGACAGGAACACCGGGGAGCTGTTTTTT	CASSPLMRDRNTGELFF
TRBV4-1	.	.	TRBJ2-6	TGCGCCAGCAGCACAGGGTCTGGGGCCAACGTCCTGACTTTC	CASSTGSGANVLTF
TRBV5-1	.	TRBD1	TRBJ2-7	TGCGCCAGCAGCGCCTCCTTTGGGACAGGTCTAATCTACGAGCAGTACTTC	CASSASFGTGLIYEQYF
TRBV28	.	TRBD1	TRBJ2-7	TGTGCCAGCAGTTTGGCCTCCGGGACAGGGACGCCTATCGAGCAGTACTTC	CASSLASGTGTPIEQYF
TRBV28	.	.	TRBJ1-4	TGTGCCAGCAGACCCACCGGGACCGGAGCAGGAAAACTGTTTTTT	CASRPTGTGAGKLFF
TRBV13	.	TRBD1	TRBJ2-7	TGTGCCAGCAGCTCCTCCAGGGGGCTCCCCGAGCAGTACTTC	CASSSSRGLPEQYF
TRBV7-2	.	TRBD1	TRBJ2-1	TGTGCCAGCAGCTTAGCGCGGCCAGGGGGAAACAATGAGCAGTTCTTC	CASSLARPGGNNEQFF
TRBV29-1	.	TRBD1	TRBJ2-7	TGCAGCGTTGTCGGGACAGGGCCCTACGAGCAGTACTTC	CSVVGTGPYEQYF
TRBV30	.	.	TRBJ1-5	TGTGCCTGGAGTGTACGGGGGGGCAATCAGCCCCAGCATTTT	CAWSVRGGNQPQHF
TRBV30	once	TRBD1	TRBJ2-7	TGTGCCTGGAGTACTAACAGGGTCCGGACAGGCGAGCAGTACTTC	CAWSTNRVRTGEQYF
TRBV9	.	.	TRBJ2-5	TGTGCCAGCAGTCGAGGGGCGGGGAGCCAAGAGACCCAGTACTTC	CASSRGAGSQETQYF